Following are 10 T cell receptor beta chains from one sample sequenced in a study of T cells in Graves' hyperthyroidism and ophthalmopathy. TCR beta CDR3 sequences were amplified from RNA transcripts. With the HTBI primer set, the TCR CDR3 went through a first round of RT-PCR. Each CDR3 protein is one row after TCRdb ran MiXCR on the multiplex PCR reads. Found here are about 570,000 distinct CDR3 sequences, around 42% of them singletons; the top ten hold under 20%. Sequenced sample: peripheral blood or thyroid tissue (not recorded which). These TCRs come from an adult woman with Graves' disease, either hyperthyroidism or ophthalmopathy (not recorded which).

This chain joins TRBV5-5 and TRBJ2-2; TRBD2 agrees at 12 bases. With V trimmed by 0 bases and J by 7 bases, 7 bases remained unmatched. Germline V gene lookup returns CDR1 SGHKS and CDR2 YYEKEE (reference sequence). The CDR3 covers 17 residues. The CDR3 DNA reads as TGTGCCAGCAGCTTGGCTAGCGGGAGGGTCCGCGACGGGGAGCTGTTTTTT. This encodes CASSLASGRVRDGELFF.

Ten or more counts support this clonotype. The chain combines TRBV19 with TRBJ1-2; TRBD1 agrees at 10 bases. The junction had 6 bases not matched to a gene; V was cut back by 4 bases and J by 4 bases. The CDR3 is 15 residues long. Germline CDR1 reads LNHDA; CDR2 reads SQIVND (reference sequence). The chain's CDR3 is CASSKPGQGTYGYTF. CDR3 sequence (DNA): TGTGCCAGTAGTAAACCGGGACAGGGGACCTATGGCTACACCTTC.

The gene calls are TRBV7-9 and TRBJ2-5; TRBD2 matches 8 bases. The J segment lost 2 bases and the V segment lost 5 bases, leaving 7 bases of the junction unmatched. Germline loops: CDR1 SEHNR, CDR2 FQNEAQ (reference sequence). The CDR3 totals 15 residues. The CDR3 nucleotides read TGTGCCAGCAGCCCGGGACTAGGCGGGCAAGAGACCCAGTACTTC. Protein sequence: CASSPGLGGQETQYF.

Turning to this clonotype: At one boundary the junction diverges from the germline segment, which might be a read error. V gene TRBV25-1 combines with J gene TRBJ1-2, with TRBD1 matching 7 bases. CDR1 MGHDK and CDR2 SYGVNS come from the germline V gene. This CDR3 comprises 17 residues. The DNA for the CDR3 is TGTGCCAGCAGTGCTAAGCCACCCTTGACAGGGAACTATAGCTACACCTTC. It codes for CASSAKPPLTGNYSYTF.

This clonotype has only a few counts. The chain combines TRBV15 with TRBJ2-7; D is uncertain. The CDR3 has 14 residues. Trimming removed 5 bases at V and 4 bases at J, with 15 bases between. CDR1 is LNHNV and CDR2 is YYDKDF in the germline V gene (reference sequence). CDR3 amino acids: CATSASSLEYEQYF. DNA of the CDR3: TGTGCCACCAGCGCCAGCAGCTTGGAGTACGAGCAGTACTTC. Full variable domain (missing parts from reference TRBV15 and TRBJ2-7): DAMVIQNPRYQVTQFGKPVTLSCSQTLNHNVMYWYQQKSSQAPKLLFHYYDKDFNNEADTPDNFQSRRPNTSFCFLDIRSPGLGDTAMYLCATSASSLEYEQYFGPGTRLTVT.

This clonotype was observed at least ten times. V and J are TRBV20-1 and TRBJ1-4; D is unresolved. In germline, CDR1 is DFQATT, CDR2 SNEGSKA (reference sequence). Trimming took off 3 bases at V and 8 bases at J, with 7 bases between the two ends. This CDR3 is 11 amino acids long. CDR3 sequence: CSASGGEKLFF. As DNA, the CDR3 is TGCAGTGCTAGTGGAGGGGAAAAACTGTTTTTT.

This rearrangement joins TRBV15 to TRBJ1-6; D may be TRBD1 (6 bases). V was shortened by 4 bases and J by 7 bases, with 11 bases between the two germline ends. The germline CDR1 and CDR2 sequences are LNHNV and YYDKDF (reference sequence). CDR3 length: 14 residues. The CDR3 bases are TGTGCCACCAGCATTTTGCAGGGGAATTCACCCCTCCACTTT. Encoded protein: CATSILQGNSPLHF.

Concerning this clonotype: Because the CDR3 is missing its conserved closing phenylalanine or tryptophan, this is likely a read error. This chain joins TRBV20-1 and TRBJ2-5, with D possibly TRBD2 on 5 matching bases. Germline CDR1 reads DFQATT; CDR2 reads SNEGSKA (reference sequence). This CDR3 has 12 residues. The CDR3 protein is CSASRREGTQYL. In DNA form, the CDR3 reads TGTAGTGCTAGTAGGCGCGAGGGGACCCAGTACCTC.

Many counts were recorded for this clonotype. The gene calls are TRBV7-8 and TRBJ1-1, with D perhaps TRBD1 (5 bases). The CDR3 spans 14 residues. Trimming shortened V by 6 bases and J by 4 bases, and 15 bases separated the two germline ends. Germline V gene lookup returns CDR1 SGHVS and CDR2 FQNEAQ. CDR3 sequence: CASRRGRGGTEAFF. CDR3 nucleotides: TGTGCCAGCAGGAGGGGACGGGGGGGCACTGAAGCTTTCTTT.

This clonotype was seen at least ten times. The chain joins TRBV6-6 to TRBJ2-5, with 11 bases fitting TRBD2. Germline V gene data show CDR1 as MNHNY and CDR2 as SVGAGI (reference sequence). V shed 6 bases, J shed 5 bases, and the junction held 23 bases outside the gene matches. The CDR3 loop spans 20 amino acids. CDR3 DNA: TGTGCCAGCAGGCGAAAGATTCTGTCCCTAGCGGGAGGCCGCGAGGAGACCCAGTACTTC. Translating it yields CASRRKILSLAGGREETQYF.